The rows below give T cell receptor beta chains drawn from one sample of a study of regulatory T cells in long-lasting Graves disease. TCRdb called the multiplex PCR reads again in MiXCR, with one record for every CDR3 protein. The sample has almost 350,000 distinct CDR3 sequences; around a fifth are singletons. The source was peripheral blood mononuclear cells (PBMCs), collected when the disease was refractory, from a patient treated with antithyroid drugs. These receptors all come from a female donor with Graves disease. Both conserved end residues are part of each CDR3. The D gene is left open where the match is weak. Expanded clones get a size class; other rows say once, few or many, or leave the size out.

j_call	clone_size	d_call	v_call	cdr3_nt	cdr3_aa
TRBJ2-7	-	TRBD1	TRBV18	TGTGCCAGCTCCCAGGTACAGGGGGACGAGCAGTACTTC	CASSQVQGDEQYF
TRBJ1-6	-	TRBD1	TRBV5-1	TGCGCCAGCAGCAGGGGACAGTTCTATAATTCACCCCTCCACTTT	CASSRGQFYNSPLHF
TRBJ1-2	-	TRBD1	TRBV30	TGTGCCTGGAGCCGGGACAGGGGGTCAGGCTACACCTTC	CAWSRDRGSGYTF
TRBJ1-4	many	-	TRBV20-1	TGCAGTGCTAGAGATTCCAGGACCCCCGGCGTAAAACTGTTTTTT	CSARDSRTPGVKLFF
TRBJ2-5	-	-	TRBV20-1	TGCAGTGCTAAAGGGCCGACTAGTAGAGAGACCCAGTACTTC	CSAKGPTSRETQYF
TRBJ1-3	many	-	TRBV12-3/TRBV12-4	TGTGCCAGCAGCTTCGGCCGACGTCGCTCTGGAAACACCATATATTTT	CASSFGRRRSGNTIYF
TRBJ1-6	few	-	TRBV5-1	TGCGCCAGCAGCTTGGCCCAAGATAATTCACCCCTCCACTTT	CASSLAQDNSPLHF
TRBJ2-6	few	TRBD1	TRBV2	TGTGCCAGCAGTCTGCAGGGGGCTTCTGGGGCCAACGTCCTGACTTTC	CASSLQGASGANVLTF
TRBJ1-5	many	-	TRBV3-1	TGTGCCAGCAGCCAAGATCAGAGGCAGCCCCAGCATTTT	CASSQDQRQPQHF
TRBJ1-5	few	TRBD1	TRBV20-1	TGCAGTGCTAGAGAACCCCCGGGACAGGGGGGATATCAGCCCCAGCATTTT	CSAREPPGQGGYQPQHF
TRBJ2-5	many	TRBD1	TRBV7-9	TGTGCCAGCACCCTACCGACCGACAGGGCGGGAGAGACCCAGTACTTC	CASTLPTDRAGETQYF
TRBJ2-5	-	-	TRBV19	TGTGCCAGTAGTATAGTAGGGCAGTACCAAGAGACCCAGTACTTC	CASSIVGQYQETQYF
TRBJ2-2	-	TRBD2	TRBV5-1	TGCGCCAGCAGCTTGATGACTAGCGCGAACACCGGGGAGCTGTTTTTT	CASSLMTSANTGELFF
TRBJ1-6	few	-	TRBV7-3	TGTGCCAGCAGCCCTCGGTTTGTGGGAAATAATTCACCCCTCCACTTT	CASSPRFVGNNSPLHF
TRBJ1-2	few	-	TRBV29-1	TGCAGCGTGGACAGTTCCAGAGGGTATGGCTACACCTTC	CSVDSSRGYGYTF
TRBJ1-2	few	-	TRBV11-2	TGTGCCAGCAGCTTTTCAGGGTCTAACTATGGCTACACCTTC	CASSFSGSNYGYTF
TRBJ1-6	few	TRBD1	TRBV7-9	TGTGCCAGCAGCTTAGGTGGACAGGGTGGCTCACCCCTCCACTTT	CASSLGGQGGSPLHF
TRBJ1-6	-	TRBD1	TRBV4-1	TGCGCCAGCAGCCACCTCGACAGGGGAAATTCACCCCTCCACTTT	CASSHLDRGNSPLHF
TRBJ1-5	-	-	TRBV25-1	TGTGCCAGCAGTGAATTTGGGGGGTCTCAGCCCCAGCATTTT	CASSEFGGSQPQHF
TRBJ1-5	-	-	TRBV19	TGTGCCAGTAGTCCTTCGAAGTGGTTCAATCAGCCCCAGCATTTT	CASSPSKWFNQPQHF
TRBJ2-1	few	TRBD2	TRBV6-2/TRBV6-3	TGTGCCAGCAGTTACTCAGCGGGAGGGCCGGGTGAGCAGTTCTTC	CASSYSAGGPGEQFF
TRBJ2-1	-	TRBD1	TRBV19	TGTGCCAGTAGTATCTCTTCGAGGACAGGGGTTCCGGGGCAGTTCTTC	CASSISSRTGVPGQFF
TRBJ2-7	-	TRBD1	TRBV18	TGTGCCAGCTCACTGGAAGCGGCAGGGGGCCACGAGCAGTACTTC	CASSLEAAGGHEQYF
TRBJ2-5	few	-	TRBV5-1	TGCGCCAGCAGCTTGGCCGGGGACCATCTAAAGACCCAGTACTTC	CASSLAGDHLKTQYF
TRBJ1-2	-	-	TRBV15	TGTGCCACCAGCAGAGGGTTGGGGGGGAACTATGGCTACACCTTC	CATSRGLGGNYGYTF
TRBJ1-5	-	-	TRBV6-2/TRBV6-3	TGTGCCGGCAGTTACTCGGGTCAGCCCCAGCATTTT	CAGSYSGQPQHF
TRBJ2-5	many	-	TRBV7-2	TGTGCCAGCAGCTTAGGTCGCGAAGGGGGGACCCAGTACTTC	CASSLGREGGTQYF
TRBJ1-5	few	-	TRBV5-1	TGCGCCAGCAGCCGGGACGGGCTATATAGCAATCAGCCCCAGCATTTT	CASSRDGLYSNQPQHF
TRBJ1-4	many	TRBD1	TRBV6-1	TGTGCCAGCTCCGGGACAGGGGGCGCCATTGGAGAAAAACTGTTTTTT	CASSGTGGAIGEKLFF
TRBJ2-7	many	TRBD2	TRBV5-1	TGCGCCAGCAGCACAAGCGGGGTGTTACCCTACGAGCAGTACTTC	CASSTSGVLPYEQYF
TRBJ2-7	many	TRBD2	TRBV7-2	TGTGCCAGCAGCTTACGCGGGAGGGTCCCCTACGAGCAGTACTTC	CASSLRGRVPYEQYF
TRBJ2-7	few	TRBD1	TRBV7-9	TGTGCCAGCAGCCCGGACAGGGAGGCCTACGAGCAGTACTTC	CASSPDREAYEQYF
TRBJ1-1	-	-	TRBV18	TGTGCCAGCTCACCCACTATTACGGGCGGAAACACTGAAGCTTTCTTT	CASSPTITGGNTEAFF
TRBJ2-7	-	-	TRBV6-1	TGTGCCAGCAGTGAACTACGGCTTGCCCCCTACGAGCAGTACTTC	CASSELRLAPYEQYF
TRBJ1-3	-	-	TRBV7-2	TGTGCCAGCAGCTTAGCGTCCGGGATAGACGGAAACACCATATATTTT	CASSLASGIDGNTIYF
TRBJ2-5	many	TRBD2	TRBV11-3	TGTGCCAGCAGCCTCGGACTAGCGGGGTTCCAAGAGACCCAGTACTTC	CASSLGLAGFQETQYF
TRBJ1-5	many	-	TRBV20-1	TGCAGTGCTAATCAGCAATATCAGCCCCAGCATTTT	CSANQQYQPQHF
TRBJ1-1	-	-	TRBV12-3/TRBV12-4	TGTGCCAGCAGTACTAGCGGGACTGCGAACACTGAAGCTTTCTTT	CASSTSGTANTEAFF
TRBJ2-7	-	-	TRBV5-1	TGCGCCAGCAGCTTGGCCCCGGGAGAATCGTACGAGCAGTACTTC	CASSLAPGESYEQYF
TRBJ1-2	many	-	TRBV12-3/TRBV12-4	TGTGCCAGCTCCGGGATGGCTAACAATGGCTACACCTTC	CASSGMANNGYTF
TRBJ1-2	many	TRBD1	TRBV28	TGTGCCAGCAGTCAGGGGGGGGGGACGCACTATGGCTACACCTTC	CASSQGGGTHYGYTF
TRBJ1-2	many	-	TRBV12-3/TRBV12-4	TGTGCCAGCAGTTCCCCGACAGGCCTTCCACCTAACTATGGCTACACCTTC	CASSSPTGLPPNYGYTF
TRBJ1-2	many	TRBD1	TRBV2	TGTGCCAGCAGATACGGACAGGCGCAATATGGCTACACCTTC	CASRYGQAQYGYTF
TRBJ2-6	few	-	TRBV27	TGTGCCAGCAGTTTATCCTACTACTCTGGGGCCAACGTCCTGACTTTC	CASSLSYYSGANVLTF
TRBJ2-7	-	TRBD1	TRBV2	TGTGCCAGCAACGACAGGGTTGGTCCTTTCGAGCAGTACTTC	CASNDRVGPFEQYF
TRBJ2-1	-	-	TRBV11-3	TGTGCCAGCAGCTTAGACAGGGGCCCCTACAATGAGCAGTTCTTC	CASSLDRGPYNEQFF
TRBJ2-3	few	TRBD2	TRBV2	TGTGCCAGCAGTGAACTAGCGGGGAACACAGATACGCAGTATTTT	CASSELAGNTDTQYF
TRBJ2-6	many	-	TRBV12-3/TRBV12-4	TGTGCCAGCAGCCCTGGACGGTCCTCTGGGGCCAACGTCCTGACTTTC	CASSPGRSSGANVLTF
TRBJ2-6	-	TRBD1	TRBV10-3	TGTGCCATCAGGTCAGGGGGCGCAGATGGGGCCAACGTCCTGACTTTC	CAIRSGGADGANVLTF
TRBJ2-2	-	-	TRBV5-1	TGCGCCAGCAGCTTCGTCGGGGAGCTGTTTTTT	CASSFVGELFF
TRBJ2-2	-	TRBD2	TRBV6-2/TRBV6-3	TGTGCCAGCATACTAGCGGGCGCGAACACCGGGGAGCTGTTTTTT	CASILAGANTGELFF
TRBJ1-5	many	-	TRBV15	TGTGCCACCAGCAGAGACACCTATCAGCCCCAGCATTTT	CATSRDTYQPQHF
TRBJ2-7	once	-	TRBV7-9	TGTGCCAGCAGCTTTGTAGCAGGTGGAAACGAGCAGTACTTC	CASSFVAGGNEQYF
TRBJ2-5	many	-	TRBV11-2	TGTGCCAGCAGCCCGGGGGCAGGGACCCAGTACTTC	CASSPGAGTQYF
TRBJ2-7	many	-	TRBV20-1	TGCAGTGCTAGAGATCGTAAAGGCTACGAGCAGTACTTC	CSARDRKGYEQYF
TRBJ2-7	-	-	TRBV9	TGTGCCAGCAGCGTAGCGGACTTATCCTACGAGCAGTACTTC	CASSVADLSYEQYF
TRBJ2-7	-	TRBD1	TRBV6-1	TGTGCCAGCAACCCTCGGGACAGGGTTTACGAGCAGTACTTC	CASNPRDRVYEQYF
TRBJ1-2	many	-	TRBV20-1	TGCAGTGCTCCGACAACGGCGACAGTTTACTATGGCTACACCTTC	CSAPTTATVYYGYTF
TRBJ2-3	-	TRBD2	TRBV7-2	TGTGCCAGCAGCTTAGCTAGAGCGGGGGGGCCCTCCGATACGCAGTATTTT	CASSLARAGGPSDTQYF